This T cell receptor (beta chain) was retrieved from a study of blood T cells in healthy people across ages. The overall study: Every two T cells gave about one barcoded beta molecule via template switching. Whole-study results and caveats: The diversity estimates, figures obtained from one million T cells, were considered underestimates.

On this clonotype itself: The target antigen is unknown.

Primed by a sample-barcoded 5' primer and a J-beta primer mix, a second PCR proceeded for 7 to 11 cycles. Through a template-switch adaptor with 12 random nucleotides, each cDNA molecule received a tag. TCRdb ran MiXCR on the 5' RACE reads and lists one entry per CDR3 protein. Among 980,000 or so distinct CDR3 sequences listed, 40% to 60% were seen once. The sample was blood. This TCR was sampled from a young man in good health.

In nucleotides, the CDR3 is TGTGCCAGCAGCGAGACAGGGGGCAAAGAGACCCAGTACTTC. It encodes CASSETGGKETQYF. This chain joins TRBV12-3 or TRBV12-4 and TRBJ2-5; 10 bases align to TRBD1. J was trimmed by 3 bases and V by 6 bases; bases with no gene match: 4. The CDR3 consists of 14 residues.